One and the same sample provided the 19 T cell receptor beta chains below, sequenced in a study of metastatic and nonmetastatic thyroid tumors. TCRdb ran MiXCR on the PCR reads. The repertoire consists of approximately 4,200 clones, with 37% occurring once and the leading ten covering 37%. No patient had received any treatment before thyroid surgery. The specimen was tumor tissue. These receptors all come from a male donor with papillary thyroid cancer or a benign thyroid nodule (not recorded which). Some clones in this sample may be carry-over from other donors' samples.

In its sample, this clone was seen once. This chain links TRBV20-1 with TRBJ2-3; 8 bases agree with TRBD2. Germline-derived CDR1 and CDR2 are DFQATT and SNEGSKA (reference sequence). The CDR3 sequence is 14 residues long. Trimming removed 3 bases from V and 3 bases from J; junction bases left unmatched: 5. In nucleotides, the CDR3 is TGCAGTGCTAGCGGGAGGGCCTGGACAGATACGCAGTATTTT. Encoded protein: CSASGRAWTDTQYF.

The chain joins TRBV12-3 or TRBV12-4 to TRBJ2-1; 7 positions agree with TRBD1. The CDR3 contains 15 residues. The V segment lost 6 bases and the J segment 7 bases; nucleotides outside the gene matches: 12. The CDR3 reads CASSTTGEYGNEQFF. The CDR3 coding sequence is TGTGCCAGCAGCACCACAGGGGAGTATGGGAATGAGCAGTTCTTC.

This clone was seen only a few times. The rearrangement uses TRBV6-5 and TRBJ2-3; D may be TRBD2 (5 bases). Per the germline V gene, CDR1 is MNHEY and CDR2 is SVGAGI. The V end lost 7 bases, the J end lost 4 bases, and 15 bases lay between the germline ends. This CDR3 contains 14 residues. CDR3: CASNSDTGSDTQYF. The DNA of the CDR3 is TGTGCCAGCAATTCCGATACGGGGTCAGATACGCAGTATTTT.

V is TRBV11-2 and J is TRBJ2-1, with 8 bases fitting TRBD2. Germline CDR1 reads SGHAT; CDR2 reads FQNNGV. CDR3 length equals 16 residues. V lost 4 bases to trimming and J lost 0 bases; unmatched junction nucleotides: 5. The DNA of the CDR3 is TGTGCCAGCAGCTCGACTAGCGAAAGCTCCTACAATGAGCAGTTCTTC. The encoded protein is CASSSTSESSYNEQFF.

The V and J genes are TRBV5-1 and TRBJ2-7, with D possibly TRBD1 on 6 matching bases. CDR1 SGHRS and CDR2 YFSETQ come from the germline V gene. This CDR3 is built from 15 residues. The V gene lost 0 bases and the J gene lost 5 bases, with 15 bases spanning the gap. The CDR3 region has the DNA TGCGCCAGCAGCTTGGATCTTCCAGGGGCCCACGAGCAGTACTTC. Translating gives CASSLDLPGAHEQYF.

This clone was seen only a few times. The CDR3 region is CASLPTPYSNQPQHF. As DNA, the CDR3 is TGTGCCAGCCTACCGACACCTTATAGCAATCAGCCCCAGCATTTT. The V gene is TRBV27, the J gene TRBJ1-5; D is ambiguous. Per germline, CDR1 MNHEY and CDR2 SMNVEV (reference sequence). The CDR3 runs to 15 residues. Deletions cut 8 bases from V and 0 bases from J, with 14 bases between.

The table lists this clone with a few counts. The chain employs TRBV2 and TRBJ2-3; tentatively, D is TRBD2 (6 bases). Germline V lookup: CDR1 SNHLY, CDR2 FYNNEI. The CDR3 loop spans 14 amino acids. Deletions cut 7 bases from V and 2 bases from J, with 13 bases between. CDR3 residues: CASKEGLNTDTQYF. The CDR3 region has the DNA TGTGCCAGCAAGGAGGGACTTAACACAGATACGCAGTATTTT. Using reference TRBV2 and TRBJ2-3 for the parts outside the CDR3, the full variable domain is EPEVTQTPSHQVTQMGQEVILRCVPISNHLYFYWYRQILGQKVEFLVSFYNNEISEKSEIFDDQFSVERPDGSNFTLKIRSTKLEDSAMYFCASKEGLNTDTQYFGPGTRLTVL.

The table lists this clone with a few counts. V is TRBV27 and J is TRBJ2-2; no clear D gene. The CDR3 is 15 amino acids. CDR1 is MNHEY and CDR2 is SMNVEV in the germline V gene (reference sequence). V dropped 9 bases and J dropped 0 bases, with 14 bases sitting between them. The DNA for the CDR3 is TGTGCCAGTGGGTCCCGGGCCGCGAACACCGGGGAGCTGTTTTTT. Encoded protein: CASGSRAANTGELFF.

Note on this clone: At one end the junction does not follow the germline gene, possibly because of a read error. V gene TRBV7-9 combines with J gene TRBJ1-2, with 10 bases fitting TRBD1. CDR3 length: 15 amino acids. CDR1 and CDR2 (germline): SEHNR, FQNEAQ (reference sequence). The CDR3 bases are TGTGCCAGCAGCACCTCGACAGGGGGCCTCTATGTCTACACCTTC. This gives the protein CASSTSTGGLYVYTF.

The rearrangement joins TRBV19 to TRBJ1-5, with D maybe TRBD1 (5 bases). V lost 4 bases and J lost 4, with 17 bases in between. The CDR3 spans 16 residues. Per germline, CDR1 LNHDA and CDR2 SQIVND (reference sequence). The CDR3 loop reads CASSTPQAVLNQPQHF. In DNA, the CDR3 is TGTGCCAGTAGTACGCCACAGGCGGTCCTTAATCAGCCCCAGCATTTT.

V gene TRBV6-1 combines with J gene TRBJ1-5, with D perhaps TRBD1 (5 bases). With 5 bases removed from V and 9 bases from J, the gap between germline ends came to 14 bases. The CDR3 spans 13 residues. Germline V gene sequence: CDR1 MNHNS, CDR2 SASEGT. CDR3 sequence (DNA): TGTGCCAGCAGTCCCCGTGGGGGGTTGCCCCAGCATTTT. This encodes CASSPRGGLPQHF.

The chain links TRBV2 to TRBJ1-2; TRBD1 agrees at 7 bases. Unmatched junction bases numbered 7, after V lost 7 bases and J lost 8 bases. Germline V CDR1 and CDR2: SNHLY, FYNNEI. This CDR3 is built from 12 residues. CDR3 protein: CASTGGVRGYTF. The CDR3 DNA sequence: TGTGCCAGCACAGGGGGTGTCCGCGGCTACACCTTC.

The gene calls are TRBV6-6 and TRBJ1-1; D uncertain. The CDR3 loop spans 15 amino acids. The germline CDR1 and CDR2 sequences are MNHNY and SVGAGI (reference sequence). Trimming took 0 bases from V and 4 from J, leaving 12 bases between them. CDR3 in amino acids: CASSYSPGGGTEAFF. For the CDR3, the DNA is TGTGCCAGCAGTTACTCACCAGGAGGAGGCACTGAAGCTTTCTTT.

In its sample, this clone is medium-sized (0.01 to 0.1%). The gene calls are TRBV3-1 and TRBJ2-7; D assignment may be TRBD1 or TRBD2 (7 bases each). Trimming stripped 1 base from V and 2 bases from J, with 12 bases between. The germline V gene encodes CDR1 LGHDT and CDR2 YNNKEL (reference sequence). The CDR3 is 15 amino acids. The DNA of the CDR3 is TGTGCCAGCAGCCAAGTGGCAGGGGGGGCCTACGAGCAGTACTTC. Translating it yields CASSQVAGGAYEQYF.

About this clone: At one end, the junction sequence differs from germline, possibly due to a read error. V gene TRBV5-8 combines with J gene TRBJ2-3; D possibly corresponds to TRBD2 (5 bases). Per the germline V gene, CDR1 is SGHTS and CDR2 is YDEGEE. This CDR3 comprises 13 residues. The chain's CDR3 is CASSRGDTDTQYF. In DNA, the CDR3 is TGCGCCAGCAGCCGGGGAGACACAGATACGCAGTATTTT.

The chain couples TRBV20-1 to TRBJ2-2, with no clear D. Germline assignment: CDR1 DFQATT and CDR2 SNEGSKA (reference sequence). V dropped 0 bases and J dropped 3 bases, with 11 bases sitting between them. This CDR3 is built from 15 residues. As DNA, the CDR3 is TGCAGTGCTAGAGATGGAATAGCTGACACCGGGGAGCTGTTTTTT. Amino acid sequence: CSARDGIADTGELFF.

This clone has just a few counts. The chain combines TRBV6-5 with TRBJ1-6; D perhaps matches TRBD1 (6 bases). This CDR3 has 16 amino acids. Germline-derived CDR1 and CDR2 are MNHEY and SVGAGI. V lost 0 bases and J 6 bases, leaving 12 bases between the germline ends. The CDR3 sequence is CASSYSQCRGNSPLHF. Here the CDR3 DNA reads TGTGCCAGCAGTTACTCTCAGTGCAGGGGTAATTCACCCCTCCACTTT.

This clone was found a few times. CDR3 residues: CSARLAGGDETQYF. The CDR3 bases are TGCAGCGCGAGACTAGCGGGAGGTGATGAGACCCAGTACTTC. The chain is built from TRBV29-1 and TRBJ2-5, with 13 bases fitting TRBD2. The V gene end was trimmed by 7 bases and the J gene end by 5 bases; junction bases not matched to a gene: 7. Germline assignment: CDR1 SQVTM and CDR2 ANQGSEA. CDR3 length: 14 residues.

The rearrangement uses TRBV20-1 and TRBJ2-7; D gene unclear. V dropped 6 bases and J dropped 5 bases, with 20 bases sitting between them. CDR3 length: 14 amino acids. Germline CDR1 reads DFQATT; CDR2 reads SNEGSKA (reference sequence). The CDR3 region is CSAGYMEGFNEQYF. CDR3 sequence (DNA): TGCAGTGCCGGGTACATGGAAGGATTTAACGAGCAGTACTTC.